The 12 T cell receptor beta chains reported below all come from one sample, sequenced in a study of T cell changes during pregnancy in multiple sclerosis. Profiled with immunoSEQ multiplex PCR; TCRdb holds only in-frame clones, not every one. The data contain 70,000 to 85,000 clones, about 91% of them singletons. The sequencing used peripheral blood, collected before pregnancy. These receptors all stem from a female donor with multiple sclerosis, enrolled in a pregnancy study.

This clone was observed a few times. V gene TRBV5-6 combines with J gene TRBJ2-2; D perhaps matches TRBD1 (6 bases). Germline V gene data show CDR1 as SGHDT and CDR2 as YYEEEE. Trimming pared 4 bases from V and 8 bases from J, leaving 12 bases between. The length of the CDR3 is 13 residues. Here the CDR3 DNA reads TGTGCCAGCAGCCAGGACAGATCGGGGGAGCTGTTTTTT. Translated, it gives CASSQDRSGELFF.

The gene calls are TRBV27 and TRBJ1-4, with D unclear. Looked up from germline, CDR1 is MNHEY and CDR2 is SMNVEV (reference sequence). V was shortened by 3 bases and J by 4 bases, with 6 bases between the two germline ends. CDR3 length: 13 residues. The DNA of the CDR3 is TGTGCCAGCAGTTTGGAGCGTAATGAAAAACTGTTTTTT. The encoded protein is CASSLERNEKLFF.

This chain links TRBV28 with TRBJ2-1, with 9 bases that match TRBD2. V gave up 6 bases and J gave up 5 bases; unmatched junction bases: 11. The CDR3 spans 16 residues. CDR1 is MDHEN and CDR2 is SYDVKM in the germline V gene. In DNA, the CDR3 is TGTGCCAGCAGCGGATCTAGCGGGATATACAACAATGAGCAGTTCTTC. Translating gives CASSGSSGIYNNEQFF.

The J gene is TRBJ2-1, the V gene TRBV9; 9 bases map to TRBD2. J gave up 1 base and V 4 bases, and 9 bases lay outside the gene matches. Germline V lookup: CDR1 SGDLS, CDR2 YYNGEE. The length of the CDR3 is 17 residues. The CDR3 region is CASSPPASGISYNEQFF. The DNA for the CDR3 is TGTGCCAGCAGCCCCCCGGCTAGCGGGATTTCCTACAATGAGCAGTTCTTC.

The CDR3, as DNA: TGCGCCAGCAGCCAGTTCGGGGAGCAGCCCCAGCATTTT. This sequence encodes CASSQFGEQPQHF. The genes are TRBV4-1 and TRBJ1-5; unclear D gene. V was cut by 3 bases and J by 7 bases, with 10 bases left in between. This CDR3 spans 13 amino acids. Germline V lookup: CDR1 MGHRA, CDR2 YSYEKL.

The chain is built from TRBV5-1 and TRBJ1-2; 8 nucleotides match TRBD1. Germline CDR1 and CDR2: SGHRS and YFSETQ. CDR3 length: 16 amino acids. The junction had 8 bases not matched to a gene; V was cut back by 0 bases and J by 4 bases. The DNA for the CDR3 is TGCGCCAGCAGCTTGGAGGACAGGGTGGGTGCCTATGGCTACACCTTC. This codes for CASSLEDRVGAYGYTF. The full variable domain, completed using reference TRBV5-1 and TRBJ1-2, is KAGVTQTPRYLIKTRGQQVTLSCSPISGHRSVSWYQQTPGQGLQFLFEYFSETQRNKGNFPGRFSGRQFSNSRSEMNVSTLELGDSALYLCASSLEDRVGAYGYTFGSGTRLTVV.

The chain carries TRBV6-4 and TRBJ2-1; D unclear. The CDR3 is made up of 13 amino acids. The V and J ends lost 3 bases and 5 bases respectively, with 8 bases between them. Germline loops: CDR1 MRHNA, CDR2 SNTAGT. The CDR3: CASSDQMNNEQFF. In DNA, the CDR3 is TGTGCCAGCAGTGATCAGATGAACAATGAGCAGTTCTTC.

V usage is TRBV6-6 and J usage is TRBJ1-5; 9 nucleotides align to TRBD1. V dropped 6 bases and J dropped 1; count of bases not matched to a gene: 7. Germline V gives CDR1 MNHNY, CDR2 SVGAGI (reference sequence). The CDR3 runs to 16 residues. CDR3 nucleotide sequence: TGTGCCAGCAGCCCGGGACAGGGAACCAGCAATCAGCCCCAGCATTTT. It translates to CASSPGQGTSNQPQHF.

This clone appeared a single time. The rearrangement links TRBV7-6 to TRBJ1-1; TRBD1 matches 7 bases. Germline values: CDR1 SGHVS, CDR2 FNYEAQ. This CDR3 is 14 amino acids long. V was clipped by 5 bases and J by 6 bases; unmatched bases: 9. In DNA form, the CDR3 reads TGTGCCAGCAGCCCCCCGACAGGGTTGTCTGAAGCTTTCTTT. Its protein product is CASSPPTGLSEAFF.

This clone was found once. This rearrangement joins TRBV19 to TRBJ1-1; no definite D call. The germline gives CDR1 LNHDA, CDR2 SQIVND (reference sequence). The CDR3 loop spans 14 amino acids. Trimming took 5 bases from V and 0 from J, leaving 10 bases between them. The DNA for the CDR3 is TGTGCCAGTAGTCATAGCAACATGAACACTGAAGCTTTCTTT. It is translated as CASSHSNMNTEAFF.

The genes are TRBV28 and TRBJ1-3; D is unclear. Germline V gene lookup returns CDR1 MDHEN and CDR2 SYDVKM. The CDR3 covers 15 residues. Trimming stripped 6 bases from V and 2 bases from J, with 14 bases between. The CDR3 region is CASSRGLSAGNTIYF. CDR3 bases: TGTGCCAGCAGCCGGGGATTATCAGCTGGAAACACCATATATTTT.

The V gene is TRBV28, the J gene TRBJ1-2; maybe TRBD1 (6 bases). CDR1 is MDHEN, CDR2 SYDVKM, per germline. The CDR3 sequence is 14 residues long. V lost 6 bases and J 2 bases, leaving 13 bases between the germline ends. CDR3 residues: CASSKDSLNYGYTF. For the CDR3, the DNA is TGTGCCAGCAGCAAGGACAGTCTGAACTATGGCTACACCTTC.